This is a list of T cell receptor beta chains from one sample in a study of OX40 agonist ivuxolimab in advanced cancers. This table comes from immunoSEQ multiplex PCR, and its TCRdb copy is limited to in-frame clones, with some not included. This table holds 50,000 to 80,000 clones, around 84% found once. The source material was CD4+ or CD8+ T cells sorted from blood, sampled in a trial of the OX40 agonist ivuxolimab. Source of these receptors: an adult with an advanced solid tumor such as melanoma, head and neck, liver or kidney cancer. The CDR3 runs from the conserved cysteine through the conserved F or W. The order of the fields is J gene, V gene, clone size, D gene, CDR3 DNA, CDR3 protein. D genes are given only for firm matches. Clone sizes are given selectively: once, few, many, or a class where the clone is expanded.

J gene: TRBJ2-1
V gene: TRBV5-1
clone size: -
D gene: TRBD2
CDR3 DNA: TGCGCCAGCAGCTTGGATGCTAGCGGGGGGGCCGTGGAGCAGTTCTTC
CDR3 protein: CASSLDASGGAVEQFF

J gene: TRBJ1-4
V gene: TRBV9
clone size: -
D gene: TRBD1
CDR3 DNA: TGTGCCAGCAGCGCTACAGGGGATGAAAAACTGTTTTTT
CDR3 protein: CASSATGDEKLFF

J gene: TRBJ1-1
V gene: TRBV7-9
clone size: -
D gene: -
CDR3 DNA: TGTGCCAGCAGCTTAGTTCCGAATAGGTTTGAAGCTTTCTTT
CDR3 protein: CASSLVPNRFEAFF

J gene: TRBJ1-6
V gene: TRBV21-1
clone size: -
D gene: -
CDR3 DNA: TGTGCCAGCGGCCGATCCTATAATTCACCCCTCCACTTT
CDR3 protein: CASGRSYNSPLHF

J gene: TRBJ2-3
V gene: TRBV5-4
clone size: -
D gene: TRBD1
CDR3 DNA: TGTGCTGGGACCGACAGGGATACTTTTATGTCGAGGGGCACAGATACGCAGTATTTT
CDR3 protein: CAGTDRDTFMSRGTDTQYF

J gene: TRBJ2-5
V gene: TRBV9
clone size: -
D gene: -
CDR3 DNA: TGTGCCAGCAGCGTAGCTCCTAGCAGGGAGACCCAGTACTTC
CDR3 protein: CASSVAPSRETQYF

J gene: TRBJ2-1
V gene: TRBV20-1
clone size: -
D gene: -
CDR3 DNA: TGCAGCCAGGACTCCCACAATGAGCAGTTCTTC
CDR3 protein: CSQDSHNEQFF

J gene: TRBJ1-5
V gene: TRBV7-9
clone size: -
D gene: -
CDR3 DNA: TGTGCCAGCAGCCCCCCCAACCGACAGCACAATCAGCCCCAGCATTTT
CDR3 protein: CASSPPNRQHNQPQHF

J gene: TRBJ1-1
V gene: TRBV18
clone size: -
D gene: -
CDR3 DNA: TGTGCCAGCTCACCCTTCGAGGGGACTGAAGCTTTCTTT
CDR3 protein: CASSPFEGTEAFF

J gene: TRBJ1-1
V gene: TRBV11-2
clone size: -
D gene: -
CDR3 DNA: TGTGCCAGCAGCTTAGATTCGACCAAGGAGGAAGCTTTCTTT
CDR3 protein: CASSLDSTKEEAFF

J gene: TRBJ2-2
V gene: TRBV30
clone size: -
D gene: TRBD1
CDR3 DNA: TGTGCCTGCAACCGGGACAGGACGCTCACCGGGGAGCTGTTTTTT
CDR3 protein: CACNRDRTLTGELFF

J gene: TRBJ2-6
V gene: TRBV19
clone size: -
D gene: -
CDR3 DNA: TGTGCCAGTACCCCATCAAGGTTGGGACAACTATCCTCTGGGGCCAACGTCCTGACTTTC
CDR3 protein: CASTPSRLGQLSSGANVLTF

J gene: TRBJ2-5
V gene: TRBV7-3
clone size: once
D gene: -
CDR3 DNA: TGTGCCAGCAGCTTAACTCAGGGTCAAGAGACCCAGTACTTC
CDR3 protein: CASSLTQGQETQYF

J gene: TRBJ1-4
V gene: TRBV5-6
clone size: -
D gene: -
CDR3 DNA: TGTGCCAGCAGCTTTGGGGTAGCTAATGAAAAACTGTTTTTT
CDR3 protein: CASSFGVANEKLFF

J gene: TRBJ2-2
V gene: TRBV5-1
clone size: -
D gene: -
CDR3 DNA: TGCGCCAACAGCTTGGCAGGGAACACCGGGGAGCTGTTTTTT
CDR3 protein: CANSLAGNTGELFF

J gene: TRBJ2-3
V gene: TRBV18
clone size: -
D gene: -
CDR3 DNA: TGTGCCAGCTCACGCGGTGTTTCAGATACGCAGTATTTT
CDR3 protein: CASSRGVSDTQYF

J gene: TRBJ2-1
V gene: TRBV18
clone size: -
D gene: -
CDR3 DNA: TGTGCCAGCTCACCCGACCTGGACTACTACAATGAGCAGTTCTTC
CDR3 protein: CASSPDLDYYNEQFF

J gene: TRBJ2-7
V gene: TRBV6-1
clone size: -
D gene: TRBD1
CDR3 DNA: TGTGCCAGCAGTGAAGTTTGGGACAGGAAACCCTACGAGCAGTACTTC
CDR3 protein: CASSEVWDRKPYEQYF

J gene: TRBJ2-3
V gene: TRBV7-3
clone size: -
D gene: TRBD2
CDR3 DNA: TGTGCCAGCAGCCCCGGACTAGCGGGGGACCTTAGCACAGATACGCAGTATTTT
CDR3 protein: CASSPGLAGDLSTDTQYF

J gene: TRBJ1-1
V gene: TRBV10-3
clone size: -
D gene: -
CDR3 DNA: TGTGCCATCCGGGTAGGGGGGGAGACTGAAGCTTTCTTT
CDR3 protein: CAIRVGGETEAFF

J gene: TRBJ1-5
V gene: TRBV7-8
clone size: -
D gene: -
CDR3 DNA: TGTGCCAGCAGCTTTGACAGGCATCAGCCCCAGCATTTT
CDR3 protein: CASSFDRHQPQHF

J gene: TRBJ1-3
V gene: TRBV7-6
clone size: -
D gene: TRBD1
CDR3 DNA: TGTGCCAGCAGCCTCGCAACAGGGGTTTGGAACACCATATATTTT
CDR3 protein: CASSLATGVWNTIYF

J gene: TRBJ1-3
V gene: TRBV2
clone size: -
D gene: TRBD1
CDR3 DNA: TGTGCCAGCAGTCGCCCTACAGGGGGCGCTGGAAACACCATATATTTT
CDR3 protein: CASSRPTGGAGNTIYF

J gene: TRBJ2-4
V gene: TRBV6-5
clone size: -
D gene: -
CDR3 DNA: TGTGCCAGCAGCTCGGGGAGAGCCAAAAACATTCAGTACTTC
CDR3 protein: CASSSGRAKNIQYF

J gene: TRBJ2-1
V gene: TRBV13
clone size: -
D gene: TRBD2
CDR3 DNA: TGTGCCAGCCAGATAGGCGGGGGCTCCTACAATGAGCAGTTCTTC
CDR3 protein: CASQIGGGSYNEQFF

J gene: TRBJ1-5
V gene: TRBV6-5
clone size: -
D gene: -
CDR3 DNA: TGTGCCAGCAGAGCAGGGGTCAATCAGCCCCAGCATTTT
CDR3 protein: CASRAGVNQPQHF

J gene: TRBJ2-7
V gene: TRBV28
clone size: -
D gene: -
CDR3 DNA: TGTGCCAGCAGTTTGAGTTGGCAGGCGGGCTACGAGCAGTACTTC
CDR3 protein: CASSLSWQAGYEQYF

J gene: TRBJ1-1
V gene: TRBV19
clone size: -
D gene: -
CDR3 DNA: TGTGCCAGTAGTCCACTCCTGGGGGGGCGGAACACTGAAGCTTTCTTT
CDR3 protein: CASSPLLGGRNTEAFF

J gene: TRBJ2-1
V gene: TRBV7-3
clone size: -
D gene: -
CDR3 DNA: TGTGCCAGAAGCACCGGGTTCAATGAGCAGTTCTTC
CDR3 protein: CARSTGFNEQFF

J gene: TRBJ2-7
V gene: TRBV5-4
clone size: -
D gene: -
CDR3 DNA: TGTGCCAGCAGCTTGGACAGGGTGGGATACGAGCAGTACTTC
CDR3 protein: CASSLDRVGYEQYF

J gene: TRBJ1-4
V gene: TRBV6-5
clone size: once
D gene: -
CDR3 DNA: TGTGCCAGCAGTTACGGGCAGGGTGGTCTGTTTTTT
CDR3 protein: CASSYGQGGLFF

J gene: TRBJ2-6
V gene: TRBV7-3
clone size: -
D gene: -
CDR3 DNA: TGTGCCAGCAGCCCCACCAGCTCTGGGGCCAACGTCCTGACTTTC
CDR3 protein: CASSPTSSGANVLTF

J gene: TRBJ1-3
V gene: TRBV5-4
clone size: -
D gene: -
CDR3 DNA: TGTGCCAGCAGCTTCTGGGGCCCTGGAAACACCATATATTTT
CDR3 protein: CASSFWGPGNTIYF

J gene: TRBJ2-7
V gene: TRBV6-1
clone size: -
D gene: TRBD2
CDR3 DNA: TGTGCCAGCAGTACTAGCGGGGGGGTTGGCGAGCAGTACTTC
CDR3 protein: CASSTSGGVGEQYF

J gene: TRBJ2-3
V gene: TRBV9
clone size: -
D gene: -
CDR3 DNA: TGTGCCAGCAGCGGACCAGAGAGAGATACGCAGTATTTT
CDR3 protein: CASSGPERDTQYF

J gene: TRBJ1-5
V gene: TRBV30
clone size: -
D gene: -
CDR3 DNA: TGTGCCTGGAGTGTACGAGGGTCTCAGCCCCAGCATTTT
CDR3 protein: CAWSVRGSQPQHF

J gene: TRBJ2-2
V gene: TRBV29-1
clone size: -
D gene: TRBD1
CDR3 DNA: TGCAGCGTTGAAGGTGGGACAGGGGTGACCGGGGAGCTGTTTTTT
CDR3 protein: CSVEGGTGVTGELFF

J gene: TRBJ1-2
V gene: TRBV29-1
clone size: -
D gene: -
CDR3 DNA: TGCAGCGTTGTGGCAGGCAGCTATGGCTACACCTTC
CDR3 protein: CSVVAGSYGYTF

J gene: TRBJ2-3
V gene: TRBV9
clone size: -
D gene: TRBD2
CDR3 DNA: TGTGCCAGCAGCGCGAGCGGGGGGGCGCCAGATACGCAGTATTTT
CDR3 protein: CASSASGGAPDTQYF

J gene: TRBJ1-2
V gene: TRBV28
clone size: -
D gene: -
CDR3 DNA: TGTGCCAGCAGTTTCGAAGGGGTTCGAGGCTACACCTTC
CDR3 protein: CASSFEGVRGYTF

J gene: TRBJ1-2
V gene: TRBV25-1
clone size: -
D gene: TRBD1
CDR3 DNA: TGTGCCAGCAGCAACTGGGGGGCAGGGGGCTATGGCTACACCTTC
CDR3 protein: CASSNWGAGGYGYTF

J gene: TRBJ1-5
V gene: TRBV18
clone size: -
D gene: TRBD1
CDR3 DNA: TGTGCCAGCTCACCACAAGACAGGGGGAGAAGTCAGCCCCAGCATTTT
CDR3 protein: CASSPQDRGRSQPQHF

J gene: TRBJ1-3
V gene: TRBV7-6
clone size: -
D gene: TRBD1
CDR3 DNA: TGTGCCAGCAGCCGGCTCCGAGTGGAGGACAGGGCGATGGGAAACACCATATATTTT
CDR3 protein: CASSRLRVEDRAMGNTIYF

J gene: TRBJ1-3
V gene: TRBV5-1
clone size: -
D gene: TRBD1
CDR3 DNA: TGCGCCAGCAGCTCTCAGGGGGAAAGCTCTGGAAACACCATATATTTT
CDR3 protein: CASSSQGESSGNTIYF

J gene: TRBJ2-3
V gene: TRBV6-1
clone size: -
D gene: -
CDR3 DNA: TGTGCCAGCAATGAGGGCTGGGGCACAGATACGCAGTATTTT
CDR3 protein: CASNEGWGTDTQYF

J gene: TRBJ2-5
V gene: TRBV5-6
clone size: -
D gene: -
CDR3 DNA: TGTGCCAGCAGCCTCCGGGCGGCCGGGGGGCAGGAGACCCAGTACTTC
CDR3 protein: CASSLRAAGGQETQYF

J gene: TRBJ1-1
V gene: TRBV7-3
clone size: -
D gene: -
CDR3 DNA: TGTGCCAGCAGCGCTCTCACGGGAACTGAAGCTTTCTTT
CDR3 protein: CASSALTGTEAFF

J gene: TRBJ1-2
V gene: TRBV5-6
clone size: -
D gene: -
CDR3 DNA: TGTGCCAGCAGCTTGGGATCACCGATCTCTGGTGGCTACACCTTC
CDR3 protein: CASSLGSPISGGYTF

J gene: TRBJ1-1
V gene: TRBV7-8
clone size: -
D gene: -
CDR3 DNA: TGTGCCAGCAGCGACAGGACCTCGAACACTGAAGCTTTCTTT
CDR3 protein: CASSDRTSNTEAFF

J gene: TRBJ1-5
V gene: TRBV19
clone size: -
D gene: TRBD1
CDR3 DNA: TGTGCCAGTAGACAAAGTAGGACAGGAGACAATCAGCCCCAGCATTTT
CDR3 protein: CASRQSRTGDNQPQHF

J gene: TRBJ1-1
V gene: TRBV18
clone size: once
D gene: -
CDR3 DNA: TGTGCCAGCTCACAAGTAATAACTGAAGCTTTCTTT
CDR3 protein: CASSQVITEAFF

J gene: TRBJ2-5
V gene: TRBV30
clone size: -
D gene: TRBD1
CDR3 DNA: TGTGCCTGGAGTAAGCTAGGGGGCTCGGAGACCCAGTACTTC
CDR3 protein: CAWSKLGGSETQYF

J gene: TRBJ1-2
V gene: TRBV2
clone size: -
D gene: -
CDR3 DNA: TGTGCCAGCGGCCGGGACTTCGGCTATGGCTACACCTTC
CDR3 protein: CASGRDFGYGYTF

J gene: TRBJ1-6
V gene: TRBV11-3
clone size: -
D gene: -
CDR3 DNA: TGTGCCAGCAGCTCGGAAGGGGGCTCCTATAATTCACCCCTCCACTTT
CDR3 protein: CASSSEGGSYNSPLHF

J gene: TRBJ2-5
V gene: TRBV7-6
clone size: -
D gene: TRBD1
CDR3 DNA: TGTGCCAGCAGCCCCAGAATGGACAGGGGAGGGCAAGAGACCCAGTACTTC
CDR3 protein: CASSPRMDRGGQETQYF

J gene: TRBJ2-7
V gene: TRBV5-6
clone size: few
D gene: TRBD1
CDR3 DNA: TGTGCCAGCAGCTTAGACAGGGTCAGGAACGAGCAGTACTTC
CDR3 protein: CASSLDRVRNEQYF

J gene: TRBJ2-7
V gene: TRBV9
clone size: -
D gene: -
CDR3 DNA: TGTGCCAGCAGCGTAGGGAGTCTAGCCTACGAGCAGTACTTC
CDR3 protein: CASSVGSLAYEQYF

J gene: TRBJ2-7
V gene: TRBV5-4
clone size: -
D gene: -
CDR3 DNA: TGTGCCAGCAGCACCCGGGACACAAACGAGCAGTACTTC
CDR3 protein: CASSTRDTNEQYF

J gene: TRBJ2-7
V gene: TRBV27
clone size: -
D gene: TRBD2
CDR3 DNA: TGTGCCAGCAGTGGATATAGCGGGACCTACGAGCAGTACTTC
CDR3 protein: CASSGYSGTYEQYF